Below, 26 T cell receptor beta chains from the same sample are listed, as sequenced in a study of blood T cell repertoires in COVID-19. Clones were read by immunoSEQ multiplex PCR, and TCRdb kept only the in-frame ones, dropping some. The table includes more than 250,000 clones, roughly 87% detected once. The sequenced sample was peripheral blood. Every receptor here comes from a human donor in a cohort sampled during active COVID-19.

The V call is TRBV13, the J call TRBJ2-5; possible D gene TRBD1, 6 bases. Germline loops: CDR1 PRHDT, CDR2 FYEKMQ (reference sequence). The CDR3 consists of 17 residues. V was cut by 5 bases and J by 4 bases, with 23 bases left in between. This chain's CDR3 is CASSHSGQLFGGETQYF. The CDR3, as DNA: TGTGCCAGCAGCCACAGCGGACAGCTCTTCGGTGGAGAGACCCAGTACTTC.

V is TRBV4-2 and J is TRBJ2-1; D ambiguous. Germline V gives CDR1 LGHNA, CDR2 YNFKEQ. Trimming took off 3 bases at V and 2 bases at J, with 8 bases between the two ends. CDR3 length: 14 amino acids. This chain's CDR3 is CASSQPDPYNEQFF. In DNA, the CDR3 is TGTGCCAGCAGCCAGCCAGATCCCTACAATGAGCAGTTCTTC.

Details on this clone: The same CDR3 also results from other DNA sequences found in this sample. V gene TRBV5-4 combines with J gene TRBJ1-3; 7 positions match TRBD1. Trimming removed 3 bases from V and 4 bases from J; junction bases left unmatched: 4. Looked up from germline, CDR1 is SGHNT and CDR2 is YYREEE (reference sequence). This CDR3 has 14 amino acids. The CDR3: CASSSRDRGNTIYF. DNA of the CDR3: TGTGCCAGCAGCTCCCGGGACAGAGGAAACACCATATATTTT.

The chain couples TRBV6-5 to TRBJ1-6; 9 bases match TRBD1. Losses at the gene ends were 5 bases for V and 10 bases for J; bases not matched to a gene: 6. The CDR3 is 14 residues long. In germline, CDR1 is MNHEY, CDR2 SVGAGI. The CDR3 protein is CASSQTGGESPLHF. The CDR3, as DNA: TGTGCCAGCAGTCAGACAGGGGGAGAGTCACCCCTCCACTTT.

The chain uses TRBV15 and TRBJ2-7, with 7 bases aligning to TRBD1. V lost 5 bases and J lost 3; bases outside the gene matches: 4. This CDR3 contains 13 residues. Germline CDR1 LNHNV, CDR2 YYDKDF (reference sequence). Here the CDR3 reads CATSGYRGYEQYF. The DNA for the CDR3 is TGTGCCACCAGCGGTTACAGGGGCTACGAGCAGTACTTC.

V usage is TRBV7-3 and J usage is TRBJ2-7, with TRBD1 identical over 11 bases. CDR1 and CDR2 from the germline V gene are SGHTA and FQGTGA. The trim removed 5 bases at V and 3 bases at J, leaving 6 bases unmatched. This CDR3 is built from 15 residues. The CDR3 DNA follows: TGTGCCAGCAGCCCCGCGGGACAGGGGGACTACGAGCAGTACTTC. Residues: CASSPAGQGDYEQYF.

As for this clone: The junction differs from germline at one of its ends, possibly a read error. The CDR3 DNA reads as TGTGCTAGCAGCCCGACGACAGGCGCCACAAATACGCAGTATTTT. It encodes CASSPTTGATNTQYF. V is TRBV7-7 and J is TRBJ2-3; D may be TRBD1 (6 bases). The CDR3 length is 15 residues. Germline V CDR1 and CDR2: SSHAT, FNYEAQ (reference sequence).

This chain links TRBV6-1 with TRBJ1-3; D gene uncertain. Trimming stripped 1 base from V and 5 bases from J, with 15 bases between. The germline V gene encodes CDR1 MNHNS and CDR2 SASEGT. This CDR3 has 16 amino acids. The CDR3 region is CASSEVRGSFRNTIYF. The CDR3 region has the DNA TGTGCCAGCAGTGAAGTTCGGGGTTCCTTTCGAAACACCATATATTTT.

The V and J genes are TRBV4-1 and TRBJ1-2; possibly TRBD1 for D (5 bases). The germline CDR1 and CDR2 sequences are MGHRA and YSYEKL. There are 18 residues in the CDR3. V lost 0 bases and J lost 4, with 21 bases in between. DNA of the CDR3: TGCGCCAGCAGCCAAGATAAGGCTTTGGCAGGACAAGCCTATGGCTACACCTTC. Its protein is CASSQDKALAGQAYGYTF.

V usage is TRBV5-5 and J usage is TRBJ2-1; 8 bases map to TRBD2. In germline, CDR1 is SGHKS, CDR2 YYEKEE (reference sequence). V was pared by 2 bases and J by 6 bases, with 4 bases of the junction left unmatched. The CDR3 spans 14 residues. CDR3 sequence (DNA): TGTGCCAGCAGCTTTGCCGGGACTAGCAATGAGCAGTTCTTC. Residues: CASSFAGTSNEQFF.

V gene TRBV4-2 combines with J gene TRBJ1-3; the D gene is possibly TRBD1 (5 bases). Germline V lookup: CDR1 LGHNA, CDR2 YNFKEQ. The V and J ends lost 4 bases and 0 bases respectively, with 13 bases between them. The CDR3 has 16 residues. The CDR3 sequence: CASSRGGEYSGNTIYF. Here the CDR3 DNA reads TGTGCCAGCAGCCGGGGGGGAGAATACTCTGGAAACACCATATATTTT.

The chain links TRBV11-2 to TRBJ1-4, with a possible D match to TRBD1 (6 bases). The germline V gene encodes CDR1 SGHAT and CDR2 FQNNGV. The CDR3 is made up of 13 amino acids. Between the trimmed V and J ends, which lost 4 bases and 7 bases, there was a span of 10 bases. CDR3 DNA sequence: TGTGCCAGCAGCTATACAGGGACTGAAAAACTGTTTTTT. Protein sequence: CASSYTGTEKLFF.

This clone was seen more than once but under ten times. The CDR3: CASSHGASTTPTGELFF. CDR3 sequence (DNA): TGTGCCAGCAGCCATGGGGCTTCAACCACGCCCACCGGGGAGCTGTTTTTT. V is TRBV2 and J is TRBJ2-2, with D maybe TRBD1 (5 bases). V lost 6 bases and J lost 4, with 21 bases in between. The V gene's germline CDR1 is SNHLY and CDR2 FYNNEI. The CDR3 has 17 residues.

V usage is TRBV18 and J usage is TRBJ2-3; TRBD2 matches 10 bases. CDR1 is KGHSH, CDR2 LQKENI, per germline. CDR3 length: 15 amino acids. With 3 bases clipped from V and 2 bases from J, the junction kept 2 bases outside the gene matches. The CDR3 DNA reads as TGTGCCAGCTCACCTCTAGCGGGAGACACAGATACGCAGTATTTT. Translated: CASSPLAGDTDTQYF.

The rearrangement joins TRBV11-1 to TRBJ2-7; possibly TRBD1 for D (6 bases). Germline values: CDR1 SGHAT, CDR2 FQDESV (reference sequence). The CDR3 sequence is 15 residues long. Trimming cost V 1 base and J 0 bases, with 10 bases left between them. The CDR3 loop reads CASSLGGGNSYEQYF. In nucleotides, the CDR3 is TGTGCCAGCAGCTTAGGAGGGGGTAACTCCTACGAGCAGTACTTC.

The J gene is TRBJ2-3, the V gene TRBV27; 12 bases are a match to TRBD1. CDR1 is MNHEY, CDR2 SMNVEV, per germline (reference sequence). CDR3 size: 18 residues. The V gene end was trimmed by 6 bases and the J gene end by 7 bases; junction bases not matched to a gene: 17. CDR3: CASSFFLRGQGARNTQYF. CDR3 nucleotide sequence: TGTGCCAGCAGCTTTTTCCTGAGGGGACAGGGGGCTCGAAATACGCAGTATTTT.

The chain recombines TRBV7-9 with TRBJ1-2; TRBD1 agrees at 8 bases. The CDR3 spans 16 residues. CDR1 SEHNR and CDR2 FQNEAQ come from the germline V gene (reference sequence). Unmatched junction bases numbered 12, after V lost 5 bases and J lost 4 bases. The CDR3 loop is CASSPRKGQVFYGYTF. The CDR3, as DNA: TGTGCCAGCAGCCCTAGAAAGGGACAGGTGTTCTATGGCTACACCTTC.

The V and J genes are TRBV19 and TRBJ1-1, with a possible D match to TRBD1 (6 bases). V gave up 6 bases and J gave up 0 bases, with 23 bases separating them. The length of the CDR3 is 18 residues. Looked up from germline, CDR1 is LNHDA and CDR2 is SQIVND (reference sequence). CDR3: CASSPVTGGRGMNTEAFF. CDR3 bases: TGTGCCAGTAGCCCCGTTACGGGGGGTAGGGGGATGAACACTGAAGCTTTCTTT.

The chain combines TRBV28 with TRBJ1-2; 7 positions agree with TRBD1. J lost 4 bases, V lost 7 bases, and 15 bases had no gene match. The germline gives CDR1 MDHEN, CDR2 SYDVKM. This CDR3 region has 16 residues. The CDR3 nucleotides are TGTGCCAGCACCGCCGGGACAGCTTTATCTATCTATGGCTACACCTTC. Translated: CASTAGTALSIYGYTF.

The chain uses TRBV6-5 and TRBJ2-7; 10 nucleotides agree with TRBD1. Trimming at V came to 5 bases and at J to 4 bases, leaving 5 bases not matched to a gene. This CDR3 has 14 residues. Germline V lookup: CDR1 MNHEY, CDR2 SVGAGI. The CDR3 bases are TGTGCCAGCAGTCGGGACAGGGGTCGGTACGAGCAGTACTTC. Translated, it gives CASSRDRGRYEQYF.

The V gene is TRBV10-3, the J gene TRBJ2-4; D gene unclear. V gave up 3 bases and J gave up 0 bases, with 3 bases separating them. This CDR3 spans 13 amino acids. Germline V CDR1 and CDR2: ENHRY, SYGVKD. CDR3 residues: CAISDRAKNIQYF. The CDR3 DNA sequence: TGTGCCATCAGTGACAGAGCCAAAAACATTCAGTACTTC.

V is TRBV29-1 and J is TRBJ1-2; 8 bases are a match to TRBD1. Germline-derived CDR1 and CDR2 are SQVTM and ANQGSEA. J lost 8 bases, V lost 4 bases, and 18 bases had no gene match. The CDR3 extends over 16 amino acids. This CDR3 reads CSVVSAGGGHIEGYTF. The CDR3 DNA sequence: TGCAGCGTTGTCTCAGCAGGGGGCGGACATATCGAAGGCTACACCTTC.

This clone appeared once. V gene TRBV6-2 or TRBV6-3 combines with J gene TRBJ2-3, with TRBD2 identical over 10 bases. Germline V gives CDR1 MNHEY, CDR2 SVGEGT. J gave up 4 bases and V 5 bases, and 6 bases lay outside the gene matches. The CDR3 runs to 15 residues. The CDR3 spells CASSSGGAFADTQYF. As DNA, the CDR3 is TGTGCCAGCAGTAGCGGGGGGGCGTTCGCAGATACGCAGTATTTT.

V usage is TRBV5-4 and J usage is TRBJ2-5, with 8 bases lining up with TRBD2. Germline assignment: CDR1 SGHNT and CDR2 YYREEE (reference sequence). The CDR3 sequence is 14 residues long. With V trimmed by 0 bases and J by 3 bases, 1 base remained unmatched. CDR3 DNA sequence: TGTGCCAGCAGCTTGGAGACTAGCGAAGAGACCCAGTACTTC. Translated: CASSLETSEETQYF.

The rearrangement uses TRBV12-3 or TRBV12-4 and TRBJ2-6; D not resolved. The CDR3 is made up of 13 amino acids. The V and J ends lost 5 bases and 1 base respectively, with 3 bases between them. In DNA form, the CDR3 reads TGTGCCAGCAGTGAGTCTGGGGCCAACGTCCTGACTTTC. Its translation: CASSESGANVLTF.

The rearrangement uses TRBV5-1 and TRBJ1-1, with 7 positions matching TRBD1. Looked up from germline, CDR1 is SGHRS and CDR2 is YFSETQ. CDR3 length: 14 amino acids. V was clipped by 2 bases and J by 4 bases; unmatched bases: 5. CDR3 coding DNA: TGCGCCAGCAGCTTCAGGGGACAGCCCACTGAAGCTTTCTTT. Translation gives CASSFRGQPTEAFF.